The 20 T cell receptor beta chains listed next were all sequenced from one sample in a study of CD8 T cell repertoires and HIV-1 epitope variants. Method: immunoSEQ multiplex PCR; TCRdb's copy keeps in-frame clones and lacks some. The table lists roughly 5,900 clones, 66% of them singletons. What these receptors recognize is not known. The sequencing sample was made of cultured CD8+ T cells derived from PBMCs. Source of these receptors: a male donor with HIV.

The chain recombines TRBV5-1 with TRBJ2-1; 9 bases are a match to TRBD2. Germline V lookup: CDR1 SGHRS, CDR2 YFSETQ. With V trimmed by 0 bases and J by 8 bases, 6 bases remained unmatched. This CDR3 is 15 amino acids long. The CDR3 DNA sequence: TGCGCCAGCAGCTTGGGTAGCGGGAGCGGTCATGAGCAGTTCTTC. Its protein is CASSLGSGSGHEQFF.

The DNA of the CDR3 is TGTGCCAGCAGCGCTGACAGGGGGGCTAACACTGAAGCTTTCTTT. Protein product: CASSADRGANTEAFF. The J gene is TRBJ1-1, the V gene TRBV9; 9 bases are a match to TRBD1. Germline CDR1 is SGDLS and CDR2 is YYNGEE. V lost 3 bases and J lost 2; bases outside the gene matches: 5. The CDR3 spans 15 residues.

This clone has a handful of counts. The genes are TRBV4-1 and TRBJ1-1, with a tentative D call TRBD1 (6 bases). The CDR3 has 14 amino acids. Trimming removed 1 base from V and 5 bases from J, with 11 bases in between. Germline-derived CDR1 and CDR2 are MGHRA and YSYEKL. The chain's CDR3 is CASSQGKGGTEAFF. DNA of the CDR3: TGCGCCAGCAGCCAAGGGAAGGGGGGAACTGAAGCTTTCTTT.

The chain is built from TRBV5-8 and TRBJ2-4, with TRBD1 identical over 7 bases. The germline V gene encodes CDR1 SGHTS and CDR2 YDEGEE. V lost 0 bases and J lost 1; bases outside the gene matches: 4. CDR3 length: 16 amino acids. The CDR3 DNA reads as TGTGCCAGCAGCTTGGAGGGGGCTCGGGCCAAAAACATTCAGTACTTC. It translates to CASSLEGARAKNIQYF. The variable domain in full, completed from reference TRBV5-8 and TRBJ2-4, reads EAGVTQSPTHLIKTRGQQATLRCSPISGHTSVYWYQQALGLGLQFLLWYDEGEERNRGNFPPRFSGRQFPNYSSELNVNALELEDSALYLCASSLEGARAKNIQYFGAGTRLSVL.

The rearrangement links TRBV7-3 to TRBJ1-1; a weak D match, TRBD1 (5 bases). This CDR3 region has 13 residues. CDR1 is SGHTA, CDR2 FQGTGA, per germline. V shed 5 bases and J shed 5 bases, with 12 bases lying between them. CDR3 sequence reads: CASSRGVNTEAFF. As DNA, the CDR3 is TGTGCCAGCAGCAGAGGGGTTAATACTGAAGCTTTCTTT.

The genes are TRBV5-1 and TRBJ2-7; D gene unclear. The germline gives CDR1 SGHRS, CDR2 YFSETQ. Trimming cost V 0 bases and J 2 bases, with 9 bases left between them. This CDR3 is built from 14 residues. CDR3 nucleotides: TGCGCCAGCAGCTTGGAAGTGAGAGCCTACGAGCAGTACTTC. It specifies CASSLEVRAYEQYF.

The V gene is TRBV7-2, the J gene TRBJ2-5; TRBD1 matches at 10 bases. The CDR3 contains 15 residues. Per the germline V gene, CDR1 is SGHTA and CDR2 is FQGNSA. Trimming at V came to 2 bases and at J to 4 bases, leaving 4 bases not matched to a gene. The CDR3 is CASSLRTGGRETQYF. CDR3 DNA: TGTGCCAGCAGCTTACGGACAGGGGGACGAGAGACCCAGTACTTC.

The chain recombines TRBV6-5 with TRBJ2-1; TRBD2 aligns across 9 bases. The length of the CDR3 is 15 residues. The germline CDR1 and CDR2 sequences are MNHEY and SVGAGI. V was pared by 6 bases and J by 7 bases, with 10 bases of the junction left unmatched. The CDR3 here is CASRLSGTSRNEQFF. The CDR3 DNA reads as TGTGCCAGCAGACTCAGCGGGACTAGCAGGAATGAGCAGTTCTTC.

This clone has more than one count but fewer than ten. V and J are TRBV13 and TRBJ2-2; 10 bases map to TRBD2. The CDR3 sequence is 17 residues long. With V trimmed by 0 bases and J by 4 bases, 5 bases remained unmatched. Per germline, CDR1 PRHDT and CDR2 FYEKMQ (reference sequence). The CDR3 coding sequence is TGTGCCAGCAGCTTAGGTTGGGCTAGCGGGAGCACCGGGGAGCTGTTTTTT. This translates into CASSLGWASGSTGELFF.

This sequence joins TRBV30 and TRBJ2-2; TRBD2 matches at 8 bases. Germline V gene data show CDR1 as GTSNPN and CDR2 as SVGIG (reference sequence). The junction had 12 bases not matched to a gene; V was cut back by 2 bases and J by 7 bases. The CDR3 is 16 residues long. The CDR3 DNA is TGTGCCTGGAGTTCCTCAACGGGGGGGCCGATCGGGGAGCTGTTTTTT. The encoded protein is CAWSSSTGGPIGELFF.

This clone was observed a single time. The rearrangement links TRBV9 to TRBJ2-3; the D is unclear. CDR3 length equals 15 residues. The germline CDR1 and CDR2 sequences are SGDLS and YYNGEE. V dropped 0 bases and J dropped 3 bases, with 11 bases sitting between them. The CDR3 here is CASSVDTESTDTQYF. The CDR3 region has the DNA TGTGCCAGCAGCGTAGACACGGAGAGTACAGATACGCAGTATTTT.

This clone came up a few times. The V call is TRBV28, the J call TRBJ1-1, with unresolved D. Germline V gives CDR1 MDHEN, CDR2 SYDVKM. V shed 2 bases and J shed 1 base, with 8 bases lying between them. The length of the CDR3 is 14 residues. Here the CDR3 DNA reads TGTGCCAGCAGTTTACGAATCCCGAACACTGAAGCTTTCTTT. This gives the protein CASSLRIPNTEAFF.

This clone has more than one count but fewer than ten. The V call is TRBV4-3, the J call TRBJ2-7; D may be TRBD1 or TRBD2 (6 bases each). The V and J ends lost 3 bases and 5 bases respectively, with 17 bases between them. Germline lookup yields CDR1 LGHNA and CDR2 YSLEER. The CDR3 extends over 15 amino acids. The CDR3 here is CASSHAQGGLHEQYF. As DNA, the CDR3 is TGCGCCAGCAGCCACGCACAGGGAGGCCTTCACGAGCAGTACTTC.

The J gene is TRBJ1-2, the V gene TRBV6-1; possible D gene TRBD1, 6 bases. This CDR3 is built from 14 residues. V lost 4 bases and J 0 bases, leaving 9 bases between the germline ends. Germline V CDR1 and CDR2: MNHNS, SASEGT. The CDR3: CASSGQAANYGYTF. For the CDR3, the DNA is TGTGCCAGCAGTGGACAGGCAGCTAACTATGGCTACACCTTC.

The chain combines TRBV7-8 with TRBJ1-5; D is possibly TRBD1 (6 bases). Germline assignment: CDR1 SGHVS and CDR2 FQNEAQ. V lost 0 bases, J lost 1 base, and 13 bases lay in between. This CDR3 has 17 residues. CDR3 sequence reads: CASSLASGGLSNQPQHF. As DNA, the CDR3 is TGTGCCAGCAGCTTAGCTAGCGGGGGGCTAAGCAATCAGCCCCAGCATTTT.

The CDR3 protein is CASSLPPGGELFF. The CDR3 nucleotides are TGTGCCAGCAGTTTACCTCCAGGAGGGGAGCTGTTTTTT. The V gene is TRBV25-1, the J gene TRBJ2-2; D gene unclear. Looked up from germline, CDR1 is MGHDK and CDR2 is SYGVNS. CDR3 length: 13 amino acids. V was cut by 5 bases and J by 8 bases, with 12 bases left in between.

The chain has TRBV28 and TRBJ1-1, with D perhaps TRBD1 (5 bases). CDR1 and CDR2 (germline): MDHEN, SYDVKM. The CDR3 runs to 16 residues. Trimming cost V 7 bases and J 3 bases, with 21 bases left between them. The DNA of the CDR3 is TGTGCCAGCACCCTAAGCGGAGGTCGGGGGTACACTGAAGCTTTCTTT. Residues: CASTLSGGRGYTEAFF.

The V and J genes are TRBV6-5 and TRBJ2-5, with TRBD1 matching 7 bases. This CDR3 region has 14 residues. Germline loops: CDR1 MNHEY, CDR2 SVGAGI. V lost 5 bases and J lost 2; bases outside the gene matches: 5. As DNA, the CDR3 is TGTGCCAGCAGTACGTGGGGACAGCAAGAGACCCAGTACTTC. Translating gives CASSTWGQQETQYF.

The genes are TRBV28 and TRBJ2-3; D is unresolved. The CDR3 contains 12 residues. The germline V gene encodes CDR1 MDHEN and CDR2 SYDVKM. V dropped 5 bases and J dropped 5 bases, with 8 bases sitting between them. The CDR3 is CASSQTVDTQYF. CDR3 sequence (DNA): TGTGCCAGCAGTCAGACTGTAGATACGCAGTATTTT. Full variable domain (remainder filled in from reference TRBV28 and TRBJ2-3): DVKVTQSSRYLVKRTGEKVFLECVQDMDHENMFWYRQDPGLGLRLIYFSYDVKMKEKGDIPEGYSVSREKKERFSLILESASTNQTSMYLCASSQTVDTQYFGPGTRLTVL.

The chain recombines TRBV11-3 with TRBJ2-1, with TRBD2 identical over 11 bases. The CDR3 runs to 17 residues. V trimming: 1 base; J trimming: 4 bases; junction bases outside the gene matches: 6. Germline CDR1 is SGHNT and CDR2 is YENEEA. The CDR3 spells CASSLGASGGLYNEQFF. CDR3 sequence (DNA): TGTGCCAGCAGCTTAGGGGCTAGCGGGGGGTTGTACAATGAGCAGTTCTTC.